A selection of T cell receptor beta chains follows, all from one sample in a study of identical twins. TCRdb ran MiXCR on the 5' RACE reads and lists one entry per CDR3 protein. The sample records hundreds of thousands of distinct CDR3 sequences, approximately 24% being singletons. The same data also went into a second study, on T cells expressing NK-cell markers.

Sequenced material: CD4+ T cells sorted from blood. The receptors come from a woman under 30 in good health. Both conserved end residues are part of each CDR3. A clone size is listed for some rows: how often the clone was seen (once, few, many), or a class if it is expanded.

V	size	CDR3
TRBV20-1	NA	CSARAAPGPLQETQYF
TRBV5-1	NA	CASSLATGGQPDTQYF
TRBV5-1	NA	CASSSASIVGETQYF
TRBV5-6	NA	CASSRGYSGGAIEQFF
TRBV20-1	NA	CSARILDRGTYEQYF
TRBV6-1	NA	CASSVSRDIYNEQFF
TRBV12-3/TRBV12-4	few	CASSSGQGGYQPQHF
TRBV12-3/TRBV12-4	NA	CASSAGLEGYTF
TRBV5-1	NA	CASSFGLAGADGETQYF
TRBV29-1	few	CSAGQYNEQFF
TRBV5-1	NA	CASSSEPYLTGELFF
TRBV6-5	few	CASSYSITPYYEQYF
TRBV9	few	CASSLGGTKPDTQYF
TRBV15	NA	CATSRDRDLVGEKLFF
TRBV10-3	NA	CAISETGSSYEQYF
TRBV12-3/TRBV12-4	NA	CASTQGEGTEAFF
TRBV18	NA	CASSPNRGEQYF
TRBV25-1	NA	CASSGQGYSPLHF
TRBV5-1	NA	CASSRLAGSNEQFF
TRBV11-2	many	CASSFRTSGDGNEQFF
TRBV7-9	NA	CASSSIRRSSYNEQFF
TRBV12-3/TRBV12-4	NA	CATRSRVANTGELFF
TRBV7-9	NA	CASSSGWGSGYTF
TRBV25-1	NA	CASSDFAGPTGELFF
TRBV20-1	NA	CSASRPQGSSYEQYF
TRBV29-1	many	CSAKTGHGYTF
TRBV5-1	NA	CASSGGTENTEAFF
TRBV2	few	CASSGLSGANVLTF
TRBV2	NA	CASTASNQPQHF
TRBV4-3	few	CASSQTGTRTYEQYF
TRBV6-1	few	CASRNIRVGTGFYGYTF
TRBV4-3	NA	CASSQASGGGSDTQYF
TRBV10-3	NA	CAISGISENEAFF
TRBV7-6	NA	CASSALNTEAFF
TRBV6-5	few	CASSYSYIPGQSYEQYF
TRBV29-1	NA	CSVGTASRAGYTF
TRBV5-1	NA	CASMIFGPDTQYF
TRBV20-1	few	CSARDNGGNYEQYF
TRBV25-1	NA	CASSELRVPYGYEQYF
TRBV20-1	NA	CSAPGLSTDTQYF
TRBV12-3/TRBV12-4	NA	CASSHHPGRPGQYF
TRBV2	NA	CASSSSSGNTIYF
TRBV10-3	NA	CAIRTGTGESYEQYF
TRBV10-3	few	CAISETGMNTEAFF
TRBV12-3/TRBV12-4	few	CASSLKLAGTGELFF
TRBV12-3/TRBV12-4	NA	CASSFYGAKGYTF
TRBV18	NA	CASSLPEGTYEQYF
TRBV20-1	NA	CSARDLSRESYEQYF
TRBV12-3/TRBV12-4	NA	CASSSRRGEAFF
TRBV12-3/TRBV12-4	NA	CASRSDRVEQYF
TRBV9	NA	CASSPDRVGSPLHF
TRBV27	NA	CASSTGGWETQYF
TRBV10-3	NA	CAISDKPRDRDNYGYTF
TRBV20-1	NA	CSALDSLQYF
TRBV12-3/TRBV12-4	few	CASTRRQQNTEAFF
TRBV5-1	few	CASSLLVIANEQFF
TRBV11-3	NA	CASSSPWGGQETQYF
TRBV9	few	CASSGRTGSIGELFF